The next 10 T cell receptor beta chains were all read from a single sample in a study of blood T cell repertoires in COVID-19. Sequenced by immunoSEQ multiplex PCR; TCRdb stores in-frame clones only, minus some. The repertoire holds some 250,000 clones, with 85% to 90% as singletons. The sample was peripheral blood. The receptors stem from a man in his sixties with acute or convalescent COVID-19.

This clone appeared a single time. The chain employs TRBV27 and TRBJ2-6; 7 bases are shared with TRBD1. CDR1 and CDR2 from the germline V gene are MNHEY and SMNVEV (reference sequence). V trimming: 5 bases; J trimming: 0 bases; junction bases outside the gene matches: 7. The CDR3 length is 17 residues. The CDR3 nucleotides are TGTGCCAGCAGTAAGACAGGGTTATCCTCTGGGGCCAACGTCCTGACTTTC. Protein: CASSKTGLSSGANVLTF.

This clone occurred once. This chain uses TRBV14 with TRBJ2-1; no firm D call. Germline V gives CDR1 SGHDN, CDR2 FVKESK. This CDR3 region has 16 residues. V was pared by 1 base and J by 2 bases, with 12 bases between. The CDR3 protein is CASSQGGAVTYNEQFF. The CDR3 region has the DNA TGTGCCAGCAGCCAAGGCGGAGCCGTAACCTACAATGAGCAGTTCTTC.

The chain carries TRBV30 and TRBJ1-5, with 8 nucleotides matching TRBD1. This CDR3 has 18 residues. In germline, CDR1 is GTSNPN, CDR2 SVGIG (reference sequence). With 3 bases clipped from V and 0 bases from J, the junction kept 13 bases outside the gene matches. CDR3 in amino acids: CAWRKRGQELNSNQPQHF. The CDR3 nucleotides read TGTGCCTGGAGGAAAAGGGGACAGGAGCTTAATAGCAATCAGCCCCAGCATTTT.

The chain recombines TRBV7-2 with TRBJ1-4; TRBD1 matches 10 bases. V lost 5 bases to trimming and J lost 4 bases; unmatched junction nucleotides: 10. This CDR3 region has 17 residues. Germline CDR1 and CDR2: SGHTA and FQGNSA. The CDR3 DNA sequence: TGTGCCAGCAGCCCCGGGACAGGGGCGACTTTTAATGAAAAACTGTTTTTT. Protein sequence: CASSPGTGATFNEKLFF.

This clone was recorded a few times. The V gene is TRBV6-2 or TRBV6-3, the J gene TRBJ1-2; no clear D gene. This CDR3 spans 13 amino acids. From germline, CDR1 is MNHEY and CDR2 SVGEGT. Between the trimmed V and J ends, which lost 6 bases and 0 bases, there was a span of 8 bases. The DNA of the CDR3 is TGTGCCAGCAGCCCACTGACTAACTATGGCTACACCTTC. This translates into CASSPLTNYGYTF.

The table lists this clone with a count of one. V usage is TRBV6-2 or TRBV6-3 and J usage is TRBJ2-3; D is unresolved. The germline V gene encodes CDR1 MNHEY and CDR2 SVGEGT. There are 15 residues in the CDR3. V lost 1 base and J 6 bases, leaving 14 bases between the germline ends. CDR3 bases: TGTGCCAGCAGTTACTTGGCACCAGGAACCGATACGCAGTATTTT. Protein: CASSYLAPGTDTQYF.

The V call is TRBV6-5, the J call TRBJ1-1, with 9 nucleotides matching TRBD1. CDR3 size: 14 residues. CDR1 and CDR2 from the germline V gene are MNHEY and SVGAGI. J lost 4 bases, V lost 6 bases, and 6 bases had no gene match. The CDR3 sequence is CASRSQGARTEAFF. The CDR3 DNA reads TGTGCCAGCAGATCACAGGGGGCGCGCACTGAAGCTTTCTTT.

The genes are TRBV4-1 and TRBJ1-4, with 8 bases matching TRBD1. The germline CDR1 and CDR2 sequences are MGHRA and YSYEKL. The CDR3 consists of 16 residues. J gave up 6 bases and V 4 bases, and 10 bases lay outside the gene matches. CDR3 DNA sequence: TGCGCCAGCAGCCCCCCGGACAGGGAGGCAGATGAAAAACTGTTTTTT. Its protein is CASSPPDREADEKLFF.

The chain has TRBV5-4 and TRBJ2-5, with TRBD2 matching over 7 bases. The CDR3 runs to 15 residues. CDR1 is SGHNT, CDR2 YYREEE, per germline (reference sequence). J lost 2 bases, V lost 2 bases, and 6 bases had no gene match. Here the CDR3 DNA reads TGTGCCAGCAGCTTTCGGTCTAGCGGACAAGAGACCCAGTACTTC. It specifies CASSFRSSGQETQYF.

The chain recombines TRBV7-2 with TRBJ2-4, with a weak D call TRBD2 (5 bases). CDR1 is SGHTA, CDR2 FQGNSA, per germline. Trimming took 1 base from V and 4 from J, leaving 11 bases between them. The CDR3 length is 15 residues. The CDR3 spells CASSLEMGVKNIQYF. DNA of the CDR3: TGTGCCAGCAGCTTAGAGATGGGAGTAAAAAACATTCAGTACTTC.